This entry concerns a single TCR beta chain. This sample was included in a study of blood T cell repertoires in COVID-19. At the level of the study: Researchers got acute and convalescent COVID-19 samples from the United States, Italy and Spain. The cDNA or gDNA used as material had been derived from T cells, B-cell-depleted T cells, or PBMCs.

Germline V gene sequence: CDR1 MNHEY, CDR2 SVGAGI. V was pared by 2 bases and J by 11 bases, with 3 bases of the junction left unmatched. CDR3 length equals 12 residues. Authors' methods: For nucleated cells, counts were estimated from reference gene primer amplification. The table came from immunoSEQ multiplex PCR; TCRdb's copy has only in-frame clones and leaves some out. V and J calls plus clone size are reproduced from that table; the DNA served to infer D and trimming. The sample consists of about 49,000 clones, 70% to 85% of them appearing once. Sequencing was carried out using peripheral blood. The receptor comes from a human donor in a cohort sampled during active COVID-19. V usage is TRBV6-5 and J usage is TRBJ2-3, with TRBD2 matching over 8 bases. The CDR3: CASSYGSGRQYF. Written as DNA, the CDR3 is TGTGCCAGCAGTTACGGAAGCGGGAGGCAGTATTTT.